These 20 T cell receptor beta chains share one sample of origin, sequenced in a study of blood T cell repertoires in COVID-19. TCRdb keeps only in-frame clones here, not all; method: immunoSEQ multiplex PCR. The sample shows fewer than 500,000 clones, 87% of them seen only once. The sequenced sample was PBMCs or T cells enriched from blood (not recorded which). These receptor sequences come from a man aged 25-45 years who had recovered from COVID-19.

The J gene is TRBJ1-2, the V gene TRBV24-1; TRBD1 agrees at 8 bases. V lost 2 bases to trimming and J lost 7 bases; unmatched junction nucleotides: 5. Germline V gives CDR1 KGHDR, CDR2 SFDVKD. The CDR3 runs 14 residues. CDR3 nucleotides: TGTGCCACCAGTGATTCAGGACAGGGAGGTGGCTACACCTTC. Amino acids: CATSDSGQGGGYTF.

This CDR3 is CASSEGGVTVPQHF. The CDR3 DNA follows: TGTGCCAGCAGTGAAGGGGGAGTTACCGTGCCCCAGCATTTT. This chain connects TRBV6-1 to TRBJ1-5; D not certain. V lost 1 base and J lost 9, with 13 bases in between. From germline, CDR1 is MNHNS and CDR2 SASEGT. This CDR3 has 14 residues.

The chain joins TRBV19 to TRBJ1-3; D is perhaps TRBD1 (5 bases). Germline loops: CDR1 LNHDA, CDR2 SQIVND (reference sequence). The CDR3 length is 13 residues. The V end lost 7 bases, the J end lost 0 bases, and 7 bases lay between the germline ends. The DNA of the CDR3 is TGTGCCAGTACTGACAGCTCTGGAAACACCATATATTTT. Translated: CASTDSSGNTIYF.

The chain is built from TRBV10-1 and TRBJ2-5; D is possibly TRBD1 (6 bases). Germline CDR1 is WNHNN and CDR2 is SYGVQD (reference sequence). Trimming stripped 3 bases from V and 4 bases from J, with 15 bases between. This CDR3 region has 15 residues. As DNA, the CDR3 is TGCGCCAGCAGTGAATCAGGGGAAAAAGGAGAGACCCAGTACTTC. Encoded protein: CASSESGEKGETQYF.

The chain is built from TRBV11-2 and TRBJ2-1; D not certain. This CDR3 comprises 11 residues. V dropped 5 bases and J dropped 9 bases, with 8 bases sitting between them. Germline V gene data show CDR1 as SGHAT and CDR2 as FQNNGV. The CDR3 coding sequence is TGTGCCAGCAGCCTAACCGGTGAGCAGTTCTTC. It codes for CASSLTGEQFF.

This chain uses TRBV2 with TRBJ1-2; 10 bases match TRBD1. J lost 7 bases, V lost 4 bases, and 9 bases had no gene match. The CDR3 has 15 amino acids. Germline CDR1 reads SNHLY; CDR2 reads FYNNEI. CDR3 loop: CASSGAGQGSGGYTF. The CDR3 DNA follows: TGTGCCAGCAGTGGCGCGGGACAGGGGAGCGGTGGCTACACCTTC.

The gene calls are TRBV3-1 (or the pseudogene TRBV3-2) and TRBJ2-1; 10 nucleotides line up with TRBD2. Germline CDR1 reads LGHDT; CDR2 reads YNNKEL (reference sequence). V trimming: 6 bases; J trimming: 6 bases; junction bases outside the gene matches: 8. The CDR3 has 15 residues. CDR3 amino acids: CASSQSGGAINEQFF. For the CDR3, the DNA is TGTGCCAGCAGTCAAAGCGGGGGGGCTATCAATGAGCAGTTCTTC.

The chain uses TRBV5-1 and TRBJ2-2; no clear D gene. V dropped 3 bases and J dropped 2 bases, with 11 bases sitting between them. This CDR3 is built from 15 residues. Germline lookup yields CDR1 SGHRS and CDR2 YFSETQ. CDR3 in DNA: TGCGCCAGCAGCTCCCCTACGGGTAACACCGGGGAGCTGTTTTTT. This sequence encodes CASSSPTGNTGELFF.

The CDR3 DNA sequence: TGTGCCAGCAGCTCCCTCCGGGGAGGGCTGAACGGGGAGCTGTTTTTT. Translation gives CASSSLRGGLNGELFF. V is TRBV11-2 and J is TRBJ2-2, with 7 positions matching TRBD2. The CDR3 totals 16 residues. The V gene's germline CDR1 is SGHAT and CDR2 FQNNGV. J gave up 7 bases and V 4 bases, and 12 bases lay outside the gene matches.

V usage is TRBV6-5 and J usage is TRBJ1-1; weak D call: TRBD1 (6 bases). Trimming took off 7 bases at V and 6 bases at J, with 15 bases between the two ends. The CDR3 is made up of 13 amino acids. The V gene's germline CDR1 is MNHEY and CDR2 SVGAGI. The CDR3 is CASNSGDFAEAFF. DNA of the CDR3: TGTGCCAGCAATTCAGGGGATTTCGCTGAAGCTTTCTTT.

V gene TRBV6-2 or TRBV6-3 combines with J gene TRBJ1-1; 9 nucleotides agree with TRBD1. After removal of 5 bases from V and 5 bases from J, the junction contained 12 bases not matched to a gene. Per the germline V gene, CDR1 is MNHEY and CDR2 is SVGEGT. The CDR3 is 16 residues long. CDR3 DNA sequence: TGTGCCAGCAGTCGGACTACCGGGACAGGGCAAACTGAAGCTTTCTTT. It specifies CASSRTTGTGQTEAFF.

This clone was detected a few times. The chain is built from TRBV3-1 (or the pseudogene TRBV3-2) and TRBJ1-1, with D hard to call. The V end was cut by 0 bases, the J end by 3 bases, with 8 bases between. This CDR3 is built from 14 residues. CDR1 is LGHDT, CDR2 YNNKEL, per germline (reference sequence). CDR3 residues: CASSQDTGYTEAFF. Here the CDR3 DNA reads TGTGCCAGCAGCCAAGATACCGGGTACACTGAAGCTTTCTTT.

The chain employs TRBV5-1 and TRBJ1-5; 7 nucleotides line up with TRBD1. This CDR3 region has 15 residues. Germline V CDR1 and CDR2: SGHRS, YFSETQ. V lost 0 bases, J lost 4 bases, and 4 bases stayed unmatched. CDR3 residues: CASSLEGARNQPQHF. DNA of the CDR3: TGCGCCAGCAGCTTGGAGGGGGCCCGTAATCAGCCCCAGCATTTT.

The J gene is TRBJ1-1, the V gene TRBV9; 9 bases agree with TRBD1. The V gene end was trimmed by 1 base and the J gene end by 3 bases; junction bases not matched to a gene: 4. There are 15 residues in the CDR3. The germline V gene has CDR1 SGDLS and CDR2 YYNGEE. CDR3 bases: TGTGCCAGCAGCGTAAAACAGGGGGCGGACACTGAAGCTTTCTTT. Protein product: CASSVKQGADTEAFF.

The V gene is TRBV3-1 (or the pseudogene TRBV3-2), the J gene TRBJ2-7; D perhaps matches TRBD1 (6 bases). The CDR3 runs 15 residues. CDR1 is LGHDT, CDR2 YNNKEL, per germline (reference sequence). The ends were cut back, 6 bases at V and 3 bases at J, with 18 bases in the middle. In DNA form, the CDR3 reads TGTGCCAGCAGGAGAAGGATCACAGGGCACTACGAGCAGTACTTC. This translates into CASRRRITGHYEQYF.

The rearrangement joins TRBV9 to TRBJ2-1; 9 bases fit TRBD1. The CDR3 spans 14 residues. Germline lookup yields CDR1 SGDLS and CDR2 YYNGEE. V shed 2 bases, J shed 5 bases, and the junction held 2 bases outside the gene matches. The CDR3 protein is CASSVRQGDNEQFF. The CDR3 DNA reads TGTGCCAGCAGCGTTCGACAGGGGGACAATGAGCAGTTCTTC.

To note about this clone: Other DNA sequences in the same sample also yield this CDR3. V gene TRBV19 combines with J gene TRBJ1-2; D is possibly TRBD1 (5 bases). Trimming stripped 6 bases from V and 4 bases from J, with 12 bases between. Germline CDR1 reads LNHDA; CDR2 reads SQIVND (reference sequence). The CDR3 length is 13 residues. The CDR3 DNA reads as TGTGCCAGTAGGGGGCAGGGCGCCTATGGCTACACCTTC. Translated, it gives CASRGQGAYGYTF.

J is TRBJ2-1 and V is TRBV12-3 or TRBV12-4, with TRBD2 as a possible D gene (6 bases). V was trimmed by 6 bases and J by 7 bases, leaving 10 bases between them. This CDR3 region has 12 residues. CDR3 protein: CASSWRGNEQFF. The CDR3 DNA reads TGTGCCAGCAGCTGGCGGGGAAATGAGCAGTTCTTC.

This rearrangement joins TRBV2 to TRBJ1-5; TRBD1 agrees at 8 bases. This CDR3 region has 11 residues. After removal of 5 bases from V and 14 bases from J, the junction contained 5 bases not matched to a gene. CDR1 SNHLY and CDR2 FYNNEI come from the germline V gene. Here the CDR3 DNA reads TGTGCCAGCAGTTGGGGACAGGAAAAGCATTTT. Translating gives CASSWGQEKHF.

This clone turned up a few times. The CDR3 region has the DNA TGTGCCAGCAGCTCCTGGGGACAGAGCGCTAACTATGGCTACACCTTC. It specifies CASSSWGQSANYGYTF. The chain joins TRBV11-2 to TRBJ1-2, with 7 bases matching TRBD1. Germline-derived CDR1 and CDR2 are SGHAT and FQNNGV. With V trimmed by 4 bases and J by 0 bases, 8 bases remained unmatched. The CDR3 sequence is 16 residues long.